Shown below are 14 T cell receptor beta chains from a single sample sequenced in a study of shared clonotypes between healthy human individuals. Sequencing used immunoSEQ multiplex PCR; TCRdb keeps in-frame clones, though not all of them. The sample yields 400,000 or so clones, about 96% seen once. The sample comprised memory CD8+ T cells sorted from blood. Regarding subset: CD45RO+ cells pooled with CCR7-negative TemRA cells. The receptors originated from a man aged 25 to 45 in good health.

V and J are TRBV5-6 and TRBJ2-7, with D unresolved. The V end was cut by 4 bases, the J end by 4 bases, with 12 bases between. Per the germline V gene, CDR1 is SGHDT and CDR2 is YYEEEE. This CDR3 contains 13 residues. The CDR3 DNA sequence: TGTGCCAGCAGCCCCACCTTGGGATACGAGCAGTACTTC. Translating it yields CASSPTLGYEQYF.

This chain joins TRBV10-3 and TRBJ1-5; 8 bases are shared with TRBD1. The V gene end was trimmed by 4 bases and the J gene end by 6 bases; junction bases not matched to a gene: 2. This CDR3 spans 13 amino acids. CDR1 is ENHRY, CDR2 SYGVKD, per germline. Here the CDR3 DNA reads TGTGCCATCAGTGGGGACAGGACTCAGCCCCAGCATTTT. Protein sequence: CAISGDRTQPQHF.

The chain employs TRBV28 and TRBJ1-2; D unresolved. The germline gives CDR1 MDHEN, CDR2 SYDVKM. The CDR3 totals 14 residues. V was trimmed by 7 bases and J by 2 bases, leaving 14 bases between them. In nucleotides, the CDR3 is TGTGCCAGCAAGCCCCCCAGCCAAAACTATGGCTACACCTTC. Its translation is CASKPPSQNYGYTF.

CDR3 coding DNA: TGTGCCAGCAGCCGTAGCGGGAGGCGGGATGAGCAGTTCTTC. Translating it yields CASSRSGRRDEQFF. V is TRBV28 and J is TRBJ2-1; 10 bases line up with TRBD2. This CDR3 has 14 residues. From germline, CDR1 is MDHEN and CDR2 SYDVKM. Trimming cost V 6 bases and J 8 bases; bases outside gene matches: 7.

The CDR3 loop is CASSAPGGANEKLFF. The CDR3 DNA sequence: TGTGCCAGCAGCGCCCCGGGGGGGGCTAATGAAAAACTGTTTTTT. The rearrangement joins TRBV7-9 to TRBJ1-4, with D perhaps TRBD1 (5 bases). The CDR3 length is 15 residues. Germline loops: CDR1 SEHNR, CDR2 FQNEAQ (reference sequence). V was trimmed by 5 bases and J by 3 bases, leaving 13 bases between them.

The chain combines TRBV7-9 with TRBJ1-2; D may be TRBD1 (6 bases). V lost 5 bases, J lost 4 bases, and 14 bases lay in between. Germline V gene sequence: CDR1 SEHNR, CDR2 FQNEAQ (reference sequence). The CDR3 extends over 14 amino acids. The CDR3 sequence: CASSQDLGGYGYTF. In DNA, the CDR3 is TGTGCCAGCAGCCAAGATTTAGGGGGCTATGGCTACACCTTC. The whole variable domain, filled in from reference TRBV7-9 and TRBJ1-2, reads DTGVSQNPRHKITKRGQNVTFRCDPISEHNRLYWYRQTLGQGPEFLTYFQNEAQLEKSRLLSDRFSAERPKGSFSTLEIQRTEQGDSAMYLCASSQDLGGYGYTFGSGTRLTVV.

The chain has TRBV25-1 and TRBJ2-7; a possible D gene is TRBD1 (6 bases). The CDR3 totals 16 residues. The germline CDR1 and CDR2 sequences are MGHDK and SYGVNS. V lost 0 bases, J lost 6 bases, and 18 bases lay in between. The CDR3 protein is CASSEYGVGAFSEQYF. DNA for the CDR3: TGTGCCAGCAGTGAATATGGAGTGGGGGCTTTCTCCGAGCAGTACTTC.

The rearrangement joins TRBV11-3 to TRBJ1-5; 9 bases line up with TRBD1. J was trimmed by 6 bases and V by 1 base; bases with no gene match: 10. Germline V CDR1 and CDR2: SGHNT, YENEEA. CDR3 length: 17 residues. The CDR3 DNA follows: TGTGCCAGCAGCTTAGTTGCGGGACAGGGAGTGACTCAGCCCCAGCATTTT. Amino acids: CASSLVAGQGVTQPQHF.

The chain is built from TRBV5-1 and TRBJ1-4; no clear D. CDR3 size: 13 residues. V dropped 5 bases and J dropped 3 bases, with 8 bases sitting between them. The germline CDR1 and CDR2 sequences are SGHRS and YFSETQ. In DNA, the CDR3 is TGCGCCAGCAGAGAGCGGGCTAATGAAAAACTGTTTTTT. Its translation: CASRERANEKLFF.

In its sample, this clone was seen once. The genes are TRBV11-2 and TRBJ1-1, with unresolved D. The V gene lost 5 bases and the J gene lost 3 bases, with 16 bases spanning the gap. CDR3 size: 15 residues. Germline CDR1 SGHAT, CDR2 FQNNGV. CDR3 residues: CASSPEGGWDTEAFF. The CDR3 region has the DNA TGTGCCAGCAGCCCGGAGGGAGGGTGGGACACTGAAGCTTTCTTT.

The gene calls are TRBV2 and TRBJ2-5, with D uncertain. Trimming took 6 bases from V and 1 from J, leaving 12 bases between them. The germline gives CDR1 SNHLY, CDR2 FYNNEI. This CDR3 is built from 14 residues. This CDR3 is CASSPRAFQETQYF. CDR3 sequence (DNA): TGTGCCAGCAGCCCTAGGGCCTTCCAAGAGACCCAGTACTTC.

V and J are TRBV11-2 and TRBJ1-4; TRBD1 matches at 7 bases. The CDR3 extends over 15 amino acids. V lost 3 bases and J lost 2; bases outside the gene matches: 3. CDR1 and CDR2 from the germline V gene are SGHAT and FQNNGV. The CDR3 DNA is TGTGCCAGCAGCTTTTCGGGACAGACTAATGAAAAACTGTTTTTT. This sequence encodes CASSFSGQTNEKLFF.

This clone was seen once. V usage is TRBV6-5 and J usage is TRBJ2-7; D is ambiguous. Germline CDR1 and CDR2: MNHEY and SVGAGI. V was shortened by 2 bases and J by 0 bases, with 5 bases between the two germline ends. CDR3 size: 13 residues. DNA of the CDR3: TGTGCCAGCAGTTACGGGTTCTCCTACGAGCAGTACTTC. Protein sequence: CASSYGFSYEQYF.

The chain recombines TRBV11-2 with TRBJ1-5; 7 bases fit TRBD1. After removal of 1 base from V and 0 bases from J, the junction contained 0 bases not matched to a gene. CDR3 length: 15 amino acids. Germline V gene data show CDR1 as SGHAT and CDR2 as FQNNGV. For the CDR3, the DNA is TGTGCCAGCAGCTTAGGACAGGGTAGCAATCAGCCCCAGCATTTT. This gives the protein CASSLGQGSNQPQHF.